This T cell receptor beta chain was identified during a study of CXCR3-negative and CXCR3-positive naive CD8 T cells. This CDR3 has 16 residues. In germline, CDR1 is MNHEY, CDR2 SVGEGT. The libraries of TRB cDNA were constructed through 5' RACE using UMI labels. TCRdb reprocessed the 5' RACE reads and stores each CDR3 protein as one record, lacking DNA. The specimen's table records about 41,000 distinct CDR3 sequences. The clonotype originates from a human donor in good health. Some clones in this sample may be carry-over from other donors' samples. This chain links TRBV6-2 or TRBV6-3 with TRBJ2-2; checking the TCRdb D call of TRBD1 is not possible without DNA. The sequencing input was naive CXCR3- CD8+ T cells from blood. Subset in this sample: CD45RO-CCR7+CD27+CD95- naive CD8+ T cells lacking CXCR3 (TNR3-). CDR3 amino acids: CASSYQGQTNTGELFF.